This TCR beta chain was captured in a study of monozygotic twins with inflammatory bowel disease. Looked up from germline, CDR1 is SGHTA and CDR2 is FQGNSA. The CDR3 loop spans 14 amino acids. From the 5' RACE reads, TCRdb lists one entry per CDR3 protein and no DNA. The clone table shows approximately 400,000 distinct CDR3 sequences, with the ten largest holding 2% to 3%. The sequencing input was blood. This clonotype was sampled from a human donor with ulcerative colitis or Crohn's disease, or a healthy co-twin of an affected twin (not recorded which). The V call is TRBV7-2, the J call TRBJ2-7; as DNA is missing, the TRBD1 call by TCRdb cannot be tested. CDR3: CASSLRQGEYEQYF.